This T cell receptor beta chain derives from a study of long-term antiretroviral therapy in people with HIV. This was the immunoSEQ v3.0 assay at survey level. Method: immunoSEQ multiplex PCR; TCRdb's copy keeps in-frame clones and lacks some. The repertoire holds some 11,000 clones, with approximately 83% as singletons. Germline CDR1 SGHTA, CDR2 FQGNSA. The CDR3 covers 15 residues. V lost 2 bases and J lost 7; bases outside the gene matches: 4. The chain carries TRBV7-2 and TRBJ2-1; TRBD2 matches 11 bases. The receptor's source is a man aged 40-49 years with HIV. This sample comprised unsorted PBMCs, obtained 3.4 years after starting antiretroviral therapy. DNA of the CDR3: TGTGCCAGCAGCTTATTCCGGACTAGCGGGAATGAGCAGTTCTTC. Protein sequence: CASSLFRTSGNEQFF. Together with reference TRBV7-2 and TRBJ2-1, the CDR3 gives the full variable domain: GAGVSQSPSNKVTEKGKDVELRCDPISGHTALYWYRQSLGQGLEFLIYFQGNSAPDKSGLPSDRFSAERTGGSVSTLTIQRTQQEDSAVYLCASSLFRTSGNEQFFGPGTRLTVL.